The clone carrying this TCR beta chain occurred a few times. Antigen: not known. Both 60 Vbeta primers and 13 Jbeta primers went into the PCR. TCRdb's copy holds only in-frame clones and misses some; the assay was immunoSEQ multiplex PCR. The table has 50,000 to 70,000 clones, roughly two thirds seen once. J was trimmed by 9 bases and V by 0 bases; bases with no gene match: 6. The length of the CDR3 is 14 residues. Germline CDR1 reads SGHNT; CDR2 reads YYREEE (reference sequence). This record comes from a study of cytomegalovirus exposure and HLA in healthy donors. Study-wide points: Listed as cytomegalovirus-associated were 150 or so TCR beta chains. TCR beta chain V- and J-gene trimming was linked, in a later analysis, to a missense variant in DCLRE1C. In presence/absence analyses, roughly uniform sequencing depth across donors was assumed. Both high specificity and high sensitivity reportedly marked the classifier's diagnosis of cytomegalovirus status.

Source material: PBMCs. V gene TRBV5-4 combines with J gene TRBJ1-1, with TRBD1 matching over 9 bases. The clonotype was recovered from a man aged 25 to 45 in good health and CMV-seronegative. The DNA of the CDR3 is TGTGCCAGCAGCTTGGCCCGGGACAGGGTACAAGCTTTCTTT. It yields the protein CASSLARDRVQAFF.